This T cell receptor (beta chain) was captured by sequencing in a study of blood T cell repertoires in COVID-19. Study overall: Samples representing acute and convalescent COVID-19 were sourced from the United States, Italy and Spain. Sources were T cells, B-cell-depleted T cells, or PBMCs; the material itself was cDNA or gDNA.

Patients in Seattle were enrolled during active infection, then followed longitudinally. The V gene end was trimmed by 5 bases and the J gene end by 7 bases; junction bases not matched to a gene: 2. Germline CDR1 reads MDHEN; CDR2 reads SYDVKM. The CDR3 totals 12 residues. Original analysis: From reference gene primer amplification, estimates of nucleated cell counts were derived. Here immunoSEQ multiplex PCR was the method, and the copy in TCRdb shows in-frame clones only, minus some. V and J calls and clone size are copied from that table; D and trimming were computed from the DNA. The sample holds fewer than 350,000 clones, approximately 90% seen once.

The source material was peripheral blood. The V gene is TRBV28, the J gene TRBJ2-1, with 7 bases aligning to TRBD1. The receptor comes from a woman in her 30s with COVID-19, enrolled during active disease. Written as DNA, the CDR3 is TGTGCCAGCAGTGCAGGGGGTAATGAGCAGTTCTTC. It codes for CASSAGGNEQFF.